The subject of this entry is one T cell receptor beta chain. Germline and junction disagree at one end, which may indicate a read error. The PBMCs studied were ones that came from 10 ml fresh peripheral blood. This sample was included in a study of T cells in Graves' hyperthyroidism and ophthalmopathy. At the level of the study: Any treatment followed the collection of peripheral blood at initial diagnosis.

There were TCR beta CDR3 regions amplified from RNA transcripts. Primed by the HTBI set, a first-round RT-PCR was run on the TCR CDR3. TCRdb ran MiXCR on the multiplex PCR reads and lists one entry per CDR3 protein. In the table there are a few hundred thousand distinct CDR3 sequences, about a fifth of which are singletons. The CDR3 runs 12 residues. Germline CDR1 MNHNS, CDR2 SASEGT. This chain joins TRBV6-1 and TRBJ2-7; unclear D gene. The clonotype comes from a woman aged 18-29 years with Graves' hyperthyroidism. Sequenced: blood. In DNA, the CDR3 is TGTGCCAGCACGGTAACAACCTACGATCAGTACTTC. Translating it yields CASTVTTYDQYF.